This T cell receptor beta chain was obtained from a study of blood T cell repertoires in COVID-19. Study context: The United States, Italy and Spain provided the acute and convalescent COVID-19 samples. Nucleic acid was either cDNA or gDNA, and it came from T cells, B-cell-depleted T cells, or PBMCs.

This CDR3 spans 15 amino acids. CDR1 and CDR2 from the germline V gene are SGHTA and FQGTGA. Trimming removed 2 bases from V and 7 bases from J; junction bases left unmatched: 5. Original methodology: Using reference gene primer amplification, nucleated cell counts were estimated. TCRdb keeps only in-frame clones here, not all; method: immunoSEQ multiplex PCR. V, J and clone size derive from that table, while D and trimming were established from the DNA sequence. The data show fewer than 300,000 clones, with less than 85% seen just once and less than 4% held by the top ten. The sequence came from a woman aged 18-35 years with acute or convalescent COVID-19. The V gene is TRBV7-3, the J gene TRBJ2-2; TRBD2 matches at 9 bases. The sample was peripheral blood. The CDR3 loop reads CASSLAGGPVGELFF. In nucleotides, the CDR3 is TGTGCCAGCAGCTTAGCGGGAGGGCCGGTCGGGGAGCTGTTTTTT.